A single sample gave rise to the 2 T cell receptor beta chains below, sequenced in a study of blood T cell repertoires in COVID-19. Generated by immunoSEQ multiplex PCR, the TCRdb table keeps only in-frame clones and is missing some. The table records about 180,000 clones, roughly 85% of them present only once. The sample was PBMCs or T cells enriched from blood (not recorded which). The source is a man in his forties who had recovered from COVID-19.

The V gene is TRBV5-1, the J gene TRBJ2-2; 8 bases map to TRBD1. With 1 base clipped from V and 6 bases from J, the junction kept 8 bases outside the gene matches. Germline V gives CDR1 SGHRS, CDR2 YFSETQ. This CDR3 spans 16 amino acids. The CDR3 sequence is CASSLRTGTAAGELFF. CDR3 sequence (DNA): TGCGCCAGCAGCTTGAGGACAGGGACGGCGGCCGGGGAGCTGTTTTTT.

This clone was detected only once. The chain is built from TRBV5-1 and TRBJ1-1; 8 nucleotides line up with TRBD1. V dropped 2 bases and J dropped 5; count of bases not matched to a gene: 8. The CDR3 totals 15 residues. Germline CDR1 reads SGHRS; CDR2 reads YFSETQ. In DNA form, the CDR3 reads TGCGCCAGCAGCTTCTTCCCCGGGGACAGGACTGAAGCTTTCTTT. It translates to CASSFFPGDRTEAFF. Combining the CDR3 with reference TRBV5-1 and TRBJ1-1 gives the whole variable domain KAGVTQTPRYLIKTRGQQVTLSCSPISGHRSVSWYQQTPGQGLQFLFEYFSETQRNKGNFPGRFSGRQFSNSRSEMNVSTLELGDSALYLCASSFFPGDRTEAFFGQGTRLTVV.